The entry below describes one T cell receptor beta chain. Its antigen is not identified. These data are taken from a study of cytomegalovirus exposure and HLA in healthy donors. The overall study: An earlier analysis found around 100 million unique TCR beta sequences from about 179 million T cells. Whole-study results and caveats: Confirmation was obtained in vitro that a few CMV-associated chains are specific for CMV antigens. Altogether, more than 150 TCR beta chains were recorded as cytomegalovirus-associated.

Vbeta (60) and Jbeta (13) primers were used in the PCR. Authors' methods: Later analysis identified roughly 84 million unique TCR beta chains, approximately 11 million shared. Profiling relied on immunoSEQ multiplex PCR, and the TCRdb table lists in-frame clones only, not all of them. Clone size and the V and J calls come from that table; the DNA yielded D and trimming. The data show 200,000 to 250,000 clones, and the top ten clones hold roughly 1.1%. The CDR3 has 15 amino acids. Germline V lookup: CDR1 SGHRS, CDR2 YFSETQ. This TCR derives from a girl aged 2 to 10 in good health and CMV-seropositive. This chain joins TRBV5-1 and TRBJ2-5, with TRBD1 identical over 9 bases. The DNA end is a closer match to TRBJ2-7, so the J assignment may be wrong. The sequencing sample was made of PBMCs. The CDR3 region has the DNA TGCGCCAGCAGCTTGGAGGGACAGGGACCCTACGAGCAGTACTTC. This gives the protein CASSLEGQGPYEQYF.